This is a list of T cell receptor beta chains from one sample in a study of blood T cell repertoires in COVID-19. The protocol was immunoSEQ multiplex PCR, while the TCRdb copy is restricted to in-frame clones and leaves out a portion. The profile shows roughly 16,000 clones, 88% of them singletons. Sequenced sample: peripheral blood. All receptors come from a human donor in a cohort sampled during active COVID-19. The CDR3 runs from the conserved cysteine through the conserved F or W. A D gene is named only where the DNA matches it firmly. Expanded clones get a size class; other rows say once, few or many, or leave the size out.

-	TRBV13	TRBJ2-2	-	CASSFGINTGELFF	TGTGCCAGCAGCTTCGGTATCAACACCGGGGAGCTGTTTTTT
-	TRBV5-4	TRBJ2-2	-	CASSRGAGAGGELFF	TGTGCCAGCAGCCGTGGGGCAGGGGCGGGCGGGGAGCTGTTTTTT
TRBD2	TRBV7-3	TRBJ2-3	-	CASSLGTSGDTQYF	TGTGCCAGCAGCTTAGGGACTAGCGGAGATACGCAGTATTTT
-	TRBV5-1	TRBJ2-1	once	CASSLAPGVSYNEQFF	TGCGCCAGCAGCTTGGCCCCGGGAGTCTCCTACAATGAGCAGTTCTTC
TRBD2	TRBV9	TRBJ2-1	-	CASSISGASYNEQFF	TGTGCCAGCAGCATTAGCGGGGCATCTTACAATGAGCAGTTCTTC
-	TRBV5-1	TRBJ2-5	once	CASSRIAASQETQYF	TGCGCCAGCAGCAGAATAGCGGCCTCCCAAGAGACCCAGTACTTC
TRBD1	TRBV19	TRBJ2-3	-	CASSATGSGQGGAGSRDTQYF	TGTGCCAGTAGTGCAACGGGGTCCGGACAGGGGGGCGCTGGGTCGAGGGATACGCAGTATTTT
TRBD2	TRBV5-6	TRBJ2-2	-	CASSSGLAGTGELFF	TGTGCCAGCAGCTCGGGACTAGCGGGAACCGGGGAGCTGTTTTTT
TRBD1	TRBV3-1/TRBV3-2	TRBJ2-5	-	CASSQRTGGETQYF	TGTGCCAGCAGCCAACGGACAGGGGGGGAGACCCAGTACTTC
-	TRBV2	TRBJ2-5	-	CASSELHRDLETQYF	TGTGCCAGCAGTGAATTACACAGGGATCTGGAGACCCAGTACTTC
-	TRBV2	TRBJ1-1	-	CASRSQGRVTEAFF	TGTGCCAGCCGGAGCCAGGGGCGCGTCACTGAAGCTTTCTTT
-	TRBV21-1	TRBJ2-3	-	CASPRGGRGTDTQYF	TGTGCCAGCCCCCGTGGTGGTAGGGGAACAGATACGCAGTATTTT
TRBD1	TRBV10-3	TRBJ1-1	-	CASGQGGTEAFF	TGTGCCTCCGGACAGGGGGGGACTGAAGCTTTCTTT
TRBD1	TRBV27	TRBJ2-7	-	CASSLGGQGNEQYF	TGTGCCAGCAGTCTTGGGGGACAGGGAAACGAGCAGTACTTC
TRBD1	TRBV6-4	TRBJ2-2	-	CASSDSGTGSTGELFF	TGTGCCAGCAGTGACTCAGGGACAGGCTCGACCGGGGAGCTGTTTTTT
-	TRBV7-3	TRBJ1-1	-	CASSLDRGTEAFF	TGTGCCAGCAGCTTAGATCGGGGGACTGAAGCTTTCTTT
-	TRBV18	TRBJ2-5	-	CASSPTQLYKETQYF	TGTGCCAGCTCACCTACACAGTTATACAAAGAGACCCAGTACTTC
TRBD2	TRBV5-1	TRBJ2-2	-	CASSINPPTSGSNTGELFF	TGCGCCAGCAGCATTAACCCGCCCACTAGCGGCTCGAACACCGGGGAGCTGTTTTTT
TRBD2	TRBV18	TRBJ2-2	once	CASSTGGAQTGELFF	TGTGCCAGCTCAACCGGGGGGGCACAGACCGGGGAGCTGTTTTTT
TRBD2	TRBV4-2	TRBJ2-3	-	CASSLAASGSDTQYF	TGTGCCAGCAGCCTGGCCGCTAGCGGGAGTGATACGCAGTATTTT
TRBD1	TRBV7-9	TRBJ1-5	few	CASDTGGLGQPQHF	TGTGCCAGCGATACAGGGGGTTTGGGTCAGCCCCAGCATTTT
TRBD1	TRBV6-5	TRBJ2-2	-	CASRRQGYTGELFF	TGTGCCAGCAGGCGACAGGGGTACACCGGGGAGCTGTTTTTT
-	TRBV7-7	TRBJ2-7	-	CASSIGPDSYEQYF	TGTGCTAGCAGCATAGGGCCAGATTCCTACGAGCAGTACTTC
-	TRBV29-1	TRBJ2-3	-	CSVESGTDTQYF	TGCAGCGTTGAATCGGGTACAGATACGCAGTATTTT
-	TRBV10-2	TRBJ2-1	-	CASCMPRDFAEQFF	TGCGCCAGCTGTATGCCCCGGGACTTTGCGGAGCAGTTCTTC
-	TRBV5-8	TRBJ2-7	-	CASSDRSGTFSYEQYF	TGTGCCAGCAGCGATCGGAGCGGAACATTCTCCTACGAGCAGTACTTC
-	TRBV4-3	TRBJ2-7	-	CASSQGSAGQIREQYF	TGCGCCAGCAGCCAAGGGTCCGCGGGGCAAATTCGCGAGCAGTACTTC
-	TRBV7-9	TRBJ2-1	-	CASWKVGVVYEQFF	TGTGCCAGCTGGAAGGTCGGAGTAGTCTATGAGCAGTTCTTC
TRBD2	TRBV7-9	TRBJ2-1	-	CASSFGTSGSSYNEQFF	TGTGCCAGCAGCTTCGGGACTAGCGGGAGCAGCTACAATGAGCAGTTCTTC
TRBD1	TRBV10-3	TRBJ1-5	-	CAISETLGDRAYSNQPQHF	TGTGCCATCAGTGAGACATTGGGAGACAGGGCCTATAGCAATCAGCCCCAGCATTTT
-	TRBV7-2	TRBJ1-2	-	CASSLESGQIYGYTF	TGTGCCAGCAGCTTAGAGTCCGGACAGATCTATGGCTACACCTTC
TRBD1	TRBV5-6	TRBJ2-3	-	CASSLGFSDRGIDTQYF	TGTGCCAGCAGCTTGGGTTTTTCGGACAGGGGAATAGATACGCAGTATTTT
-	TRBV5-6	TRBJ1-6	-	CASSVGDSPLHF	TGTGCCAGCAGCGTAGGGGATTCACCCCTCCACTTT
-	TRBV5-1	TRBJ1-6	-	CASSPQGSYNSPLHF	TGCGCCAGCAGCCCCCAGGGCTCCTATAATTCACCCCTCCACTTT
TRBD2	TRBV20-1	TRBJ2-1	-	CSASRLAGAFNEQFF	TGCAGTGCTAGTCGGCTAGCGGGGGCCTTCAATGAGCAGTTCTTC
-	TRBV11-3	TRBJ1-3	-	CASSLRREVGGNTIYF	TGTGCCAGCAGCCTTCGTCGGGAGGTCGGTGGAAACACCATATATTTT
-	TRBV27	TRBJ2-3	medium-sized	CASSLTDPSTDTQYF	TGTGCCAGCAGTTTAACAGATCCTAGCACAGATACGCAGTATTTT
TRBD2	TRBV18	TRBJ2-1	-	CASSPPSGSRYEQFF	TGTGCCAGCTCACCACCTAGCGGGAGTAGGTATGAGCAGTTCTTC
-	TRBV5-4	TRBJ1-3	-	CASSLPGSGNTIYF	TGTGCCAGCAGCTTGCCCGGCTCTGGAAACACCATATATTTT
TRBD2	TRBV20-1	TRBJ2-1	-	CSASSPTTSGRDNEQFF	TGCAGTGCTAGTTCTCCAACAACTAGCGGGAGGGACAATGAGCAGTTCTTC
-	TRBV6-4	TRBJ2-4	-	CASSDPNQDRGRNIQYF	TGTGCCAGCAGTGACCCCAACCAGGATCGGGGGAGAAACATTCAGTACTTC
-	TRBV2	TRBJ2-3	-	CASSDATGFGTDTQYF	TGTGCCAGCAGTGACGCGACAGGCTTTGGCACAGATACGCAGTATTTT
TRBD1	TRBV29-1	TRBJ2-7	-	CSVEGTVSYEQYF	TGCAGCGTTGAGGGGACAGTCTCCTACGAGCAGTACTTC
TRBD1	TRBV6-5	TRBJ2-7	-	CASSLTGFIHEQYF	TGTGCCAGCAGTCTGACAGGGTTTATTCACGAGCAGTACTTC
-	TRBV6-2/TRBV6-3	TRBJ2-1	-	CASSTRLAGTYNEQFF	TGTGCCAGCAGCACACGACTCGCGGGGACCTACAATGAGCAGTTCTTC